The source of this TCR beta chain is a study of T cells in localized non-small cell lung cancer. Study-wide findings and caveats: Only one tumor region went through sequencing, so heterogeneity may still be there. A median about 54 of the top 100 tumor clones appeared in adjacent lung. Exceeding tumor, uninvolved adjacent lung had the highest T cell clonality.

Here immunoSEQ multiplex PCR was the method, and the copy in TCRdb shows in-frame clones only, minus some. The sample holds 35,000 to 45,000 clones, around nine tenths seen once. The CDR3 is 13 residues long. The V gene's germline CDR1 is LNHDA and CDR2 SQIVND (reference sequence). V dropped 7 bases and J dropped 3 bases, with 11 bases sitting between them. Concerning this clone: Its matching antigen is unknown.

The source material was peripheral blood, sampled before any cancer treatment. The chain combines TRBV19 with TRBJ2-3; tentatively, D is TRBD2 (5 bases). The sequence came from a female donor over 55 with stage I squamous cell lung carcinoma. In nucleotides, the CDR3 is TGTGCCAGTAACGAGAGAGGGACAGATACGCAGTATTTT. Amino acid sequence: CASNERGTDTQYF.